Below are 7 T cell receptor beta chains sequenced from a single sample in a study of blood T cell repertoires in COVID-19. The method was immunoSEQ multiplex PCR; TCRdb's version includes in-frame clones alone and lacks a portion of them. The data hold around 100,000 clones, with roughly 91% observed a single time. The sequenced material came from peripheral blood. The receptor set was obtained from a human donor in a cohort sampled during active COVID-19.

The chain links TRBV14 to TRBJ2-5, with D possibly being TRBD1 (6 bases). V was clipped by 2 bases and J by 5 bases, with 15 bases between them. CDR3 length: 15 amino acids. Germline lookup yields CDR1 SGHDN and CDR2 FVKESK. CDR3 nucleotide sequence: TGTGCCAGCAGCCAAATGCAGGGGCGCGTGGAGACCCAGTACTTC. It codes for CASSQMQGRVETQYF.

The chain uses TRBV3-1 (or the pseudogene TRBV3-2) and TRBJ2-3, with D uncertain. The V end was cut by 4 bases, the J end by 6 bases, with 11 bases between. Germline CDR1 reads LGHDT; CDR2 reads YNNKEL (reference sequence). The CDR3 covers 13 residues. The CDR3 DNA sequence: TGTGCCAGCAGCCCGTCGACCGGGGATACGCAGTATTTT. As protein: CASSPSTGDTQYF.

The CDR3 DNA reads as TGTGCCAGCAGTTCTCGCCAAGAGACCCAGTACTTC. It translates to CASSSRQETQYF. The chain combines TRBV6-5 with TRBJ2-5; D unclear. The V and J ends lost 4 bases and 1 base respectively, with 4 bases between them. Germline CDR1 and CDR2: MNHEY and SVGAGI. This CDR3 is built from 12 residues.

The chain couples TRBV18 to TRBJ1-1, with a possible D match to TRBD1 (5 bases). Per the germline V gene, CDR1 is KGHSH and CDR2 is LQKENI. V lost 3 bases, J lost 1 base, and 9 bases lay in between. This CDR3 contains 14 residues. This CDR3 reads CASSPKTENTEAFF. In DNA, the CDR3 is TGTGCCAGCTCACCGAAGACAGAGAACACTGAAGCTTTCTTT.

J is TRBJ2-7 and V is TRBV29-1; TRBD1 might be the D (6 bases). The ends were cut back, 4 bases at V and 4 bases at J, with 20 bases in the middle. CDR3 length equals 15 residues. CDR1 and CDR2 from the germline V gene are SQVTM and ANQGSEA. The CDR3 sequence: CSVVSRAGDTYEQYF. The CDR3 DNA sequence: TGCAGCGTTGTGTCCAGGGCCGGGGACACTTACGAGCAGTACTTC.

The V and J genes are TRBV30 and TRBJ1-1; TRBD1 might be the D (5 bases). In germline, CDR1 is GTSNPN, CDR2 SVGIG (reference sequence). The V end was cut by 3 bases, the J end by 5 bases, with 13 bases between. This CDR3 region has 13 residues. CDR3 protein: CAWSPGTITEAFF. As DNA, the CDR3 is TGTGCCTGGAGCCCCGGGACTATTACTGAAGCTTTCTTT.

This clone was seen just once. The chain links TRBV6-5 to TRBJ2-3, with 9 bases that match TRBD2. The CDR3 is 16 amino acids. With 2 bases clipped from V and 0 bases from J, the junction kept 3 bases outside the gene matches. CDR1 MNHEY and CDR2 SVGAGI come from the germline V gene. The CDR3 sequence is CASSYSGGLSTDTQYF. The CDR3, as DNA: TGTGCCAGCAGTTACAGCGGGGGGCTAAGCACAGATACGCAGTATTTT.